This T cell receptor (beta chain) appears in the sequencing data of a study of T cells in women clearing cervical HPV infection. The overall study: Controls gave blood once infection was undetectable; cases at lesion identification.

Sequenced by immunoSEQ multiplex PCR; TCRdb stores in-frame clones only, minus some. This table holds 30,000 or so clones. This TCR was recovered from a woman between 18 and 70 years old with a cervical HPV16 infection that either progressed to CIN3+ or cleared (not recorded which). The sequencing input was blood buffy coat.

The CDR3 here is CASSRQRGIYEKLFF. CDR3 DNA, as far as it was read: TGTGCCAGCAGCCGTCAAAGGGGAATTTATGAAAAA. The chain has TRBV9 and TRBJ1-4; D is possibly TRBD1 (5 bases). The DNA ends 3 residues before the CDR3 does, and the rest of the CDR3 is filled in from the germline J gene. Germline V gives CDR1 SGDLS, CDR2 YYNGEE. The CDR3 runs to 15 residues. Trimming took 4 bases from V and 6 from J, leaving 16 bases between them.